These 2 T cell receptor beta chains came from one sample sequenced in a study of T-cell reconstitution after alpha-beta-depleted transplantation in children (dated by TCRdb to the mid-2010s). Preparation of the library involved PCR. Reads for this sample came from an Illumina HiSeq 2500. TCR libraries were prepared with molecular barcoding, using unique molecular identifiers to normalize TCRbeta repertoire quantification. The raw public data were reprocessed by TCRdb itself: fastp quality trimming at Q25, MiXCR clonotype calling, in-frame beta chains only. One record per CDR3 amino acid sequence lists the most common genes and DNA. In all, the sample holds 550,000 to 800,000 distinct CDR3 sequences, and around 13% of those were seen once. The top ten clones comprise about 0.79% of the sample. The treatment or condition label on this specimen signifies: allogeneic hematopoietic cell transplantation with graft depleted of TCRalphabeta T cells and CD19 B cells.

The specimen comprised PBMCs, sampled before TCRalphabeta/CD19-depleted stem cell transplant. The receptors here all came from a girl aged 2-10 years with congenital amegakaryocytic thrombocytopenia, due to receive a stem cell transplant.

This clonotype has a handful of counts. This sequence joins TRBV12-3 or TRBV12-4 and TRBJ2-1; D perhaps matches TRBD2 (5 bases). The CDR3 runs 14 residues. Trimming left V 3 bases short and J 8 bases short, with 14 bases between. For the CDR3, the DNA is TGTGCCAGCAGTTTCAAACTAGTAGTCGATGAGCAGTTCTTC. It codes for CASSFKLVVDEQFF.

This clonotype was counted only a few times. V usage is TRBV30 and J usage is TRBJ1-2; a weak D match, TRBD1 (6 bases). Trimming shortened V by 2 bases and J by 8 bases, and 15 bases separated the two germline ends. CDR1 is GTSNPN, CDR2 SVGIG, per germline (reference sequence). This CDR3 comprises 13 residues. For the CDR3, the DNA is TGTGCCTGGAGTCGGCGGGGGCAGGACGGCTACACCTTC. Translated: CAWSRRGQDGYTF.